The 18 T cell receptor beta chains in this list originate from one sample, sequenced in a study of identical twins. TCRdb reanalysed the 5' RACE reads using MiXCR and keeps one entry per CDR3 protein. The sample consists of some 660,000 distinct CDR3 sequences, less than 10% of them appearing once. These data were likewise used in another study, on yellow fever vaccine responses in identical twins.

Material for sequencing was PBMCs. These receptors came from a woman under 30 in good health.

This chain uses TRBV30 with TRBJ2-7, with a tentative D call TRBD1 (5 bases). Germline CDR1 reads GTSNPN; CDR2 reads SVGIG (reference sequence). This CDR3 has 14 amino acids. Deletions cut 4 bases from V and 3 bases from J, with 16 bases between. CDR3 amino acids: CAWTRADLLYEQYF. For the CDR3, the DNA is TGTGCCTGGACCAGGGCTGACCTTCTCTACGAGCAGTACTTC.

This clonotype was recorded a few times. The chain couples TRBV20-1 to TRBJ2-5; D is unclear. This CDR3 has 12 residues. From germline, CDR1 is DFQATT and CDR2 SNEGSKA (reference sequence). Trimming took off 2 bases at V and 5 bases at J, with 9 bases between the two ends. As DNA, the CDR3 is TGCAGTGCTAGAAGCGCGCACGAGACCCAGTACTTC. Protein: CSARSAHETQYF.

This clonotype was seen more than once but under ten times. The rearrangement joins TRBV11-1 to TRBJ2-1; D unresolved. V shed 1 base and J shed 9 bases, with 10 bases lying between them. The CDR3 totals 13 residues. Germline V lookup: CDR1 SGHAT, CDR2 FQDESV (reference sequence). In DNA, the CDR3 is TGTGCCAGCAGCTTAGTAGGCAGTTTTGAGCAGTTCTTC. Translating it yields CASSLVGSFEQFF.

This clonotype was recorded a few times. The chain combines TRBV20-1 with TRBJ2-6, with D perhaps matching TRBD2 (6 bases). Looked up from germline, CDR1 is DFQATT and CDR2 is SNEGSKA (reference sequence). The CDR3 has 15 amino acids. V lost 6 bases to trimming and J lost 0 bases, with 12 bases between them. CDR3 protein: CSARGGASGANVLTF. Here the CDR3 DNA reads TGCAGTGCCCGCGGAGGGGCCTCTGGGGCCAACGTCCTGACTTTC.

The rearrangement links TRBV10-3 to TRBJ2-5; D gene uncertain. Trimming left V 6 bases short and J 1 base short, with 6 bases between. Germline values: CDR1 ENHRY, CDR2 SYGVKD. This CDR3 spans 12 amino acids. The CDR3 spells CAISPAQETQYF. The CDR3 nucleotides are TGTGCCATCAGCCCGGCCCAAGAGACCCAGTACTTC.

This clonotype was counted only a few times. The rearrangement links TRBV11-2 to TRBJ2-3; 10 positions agree with TRBD2. The junction had 14 bases not matched to a gene; V was cut back by 5 bases and J by 0 bases. Germline V CDR1 and CDR2: SGHAT, FQNNGV. There are 19 residues in the CDR3. In DNA, the CDR3 is TGTGCCAGCAGCCCCAGCTTGGGTAGCGGGGGGCTAAGCACAGATACGCAGTATTTT. This codes for CASSPSLGSGGLSTDTQYF.

The V call is TRBV7-9, the J call TRBJ2-5; the D is unclear. This CDR3 region has 15 residues. V gave up 4 bases and J gave up 4 bases, with 16 bases separating them. Germline V CDR1 and CDR2: SEHNR, FQNEAQ (reference sequence). The CDR3 region has the DNA TGTGCCAGCAGCTACTTCACTCCGATCGGAGAGACCCAGTACTTC. It specifies CASSYFTPIGETQYF.

The DNA of the CDR3 is TGCGCCAGCAGCGGCGGGACAGGGGGAGAAGACATTCAGTACTTC. Its protein product is CASSGGTGGEDIQYF. V gene TRBV5-1 combines with J gene TRBJ2-4, with 11 bases aligning to TRBD1. After removal of 4 bases from V and 8 bases from J, the junction contained 8 bases not matched to a gene. Germline values: CDR1 SGHRS, CDR2 YFSETQ. This CDR3 region has 15 residues. Using reference TRBV5-1 and TRBJ2-4 for the parts outside the CDR3, the full variable domain is KAGVTQTPRYLIKTRGQQVTLSCSPISGHRSVSWYQQTPGQGLQFLFEYFSETQRNKGNFPGRFSGRQFSNSRSEMNVSTLELGDSALYLCASSGGTGGEDIQYFGAGTRLSVL.

This clonotype was seen a few times. DNA for the CDR3: TGTGCCAGCAGCGTAGAAAGGGAACTACCTTCTCGGGCCAACGTCCTGACTTTC. As protein: CASSVERELPSRANVLTF. The chain carries TRBV9 and TRBJ2-6; D gene uncertain. The CDR3 covers 18 residues. From germline, CDR1 is SGDLS and CDR2 YYNGEE. Trimming removed 0 bases at V and 5 bases at J, with 18 bases between.

The J gene is TRBJ2-2, the V gene TRBV7-9; 9 bases align to TRBD1. This CDR3 region has 17 residues. Trimming at V came to 4 bases and at J to 2 bases, leaving 8 bases not matched to a gene. Germline CDR1 is SEHNR and CDR2 is FQNEAQ (reference sequence). The CDR3 reads CASSSPGQGTNTGELFF. The CDR3 DNA reads TGTGCCAGCAGCTCCCCCGGACAGGGGACCAACACCGGGGAGCTGTTTTTT.

The sample holds a few counts of this clonotype. V gene TRBV24-1 combines with J gene TRBJ2-1, with 14 nucleotides matching TRBD2. This CDR3 is 16 amino acids long. Trimming at V came to 9 bases and at J to 6 bases, leaving 9 bases not matched to a gene. CDR1 KGHDR and CDR2 SFDVKD come from the germline V gene. In DNA form, the CDR3 reads TGTGCCACCGGAGTGATTGGGACTAGCGGGAGCAATGAGCAGTTCTTC. Amino acid sequence: CATGVIGTSGSNEQFF.

The chain couples TRBV24-1 to TRBJ2-5; 7 bases are shared with TRBD1. Germline values: CDR1 KGHDR, CDR2 SFDVKD. This CDR3 has 20 residues. Trimming at V came to 0 bases and at J to 3 bases, leaving 18 bases not matched to a gene. In DNA form, the CDR3 reads TGTGCCACCAGTGATTTGTACGCCACAGGGGAACGTCCGGGTGAAGAGACCCAGTACTTC. Amino acid sequence: CATSDLYATGERPGEETQYF.

This clonotype was seen repeatedly, ten times or more. The rearrangement joins TRBV15 to TRBJ2-3, with TRBD2 as a possible D gene (6 bases). The ends were cut back, 0 bases at V and 5 bases at J, with 12 bases in the middle. Per the germline V gene, CDR1 is LNHNV and CDR2 is YYDKDF (reference sequence). The CDR3 has 15 amino acids. CDR3 in DNA: TGTGCCACCAGCAGAGATTGGGGGGATCGAGATACGCAGTATTTT. Amino acids: CATSRDWGDRDTQYF.

This clonotype has a handful of counts. The genes are TRBV28 and TRBJ2-2, with D perhaps TRBD2 (5 bases). Germline V CDR1 and CDR2: MDHEN, SYDVKM. CDR3 length: 16 amino acids. V lost 6 bases to trimming and J lost 2 bases, with 16 bases between them. The DNA for the CDR3 is TGTGCCAGCAGCCCAACTAGGACTGATAACACCGGGGAGCTGTTTTTT. Protein sequence: CASSPTRTDNTGELFF. Variable domain in full (rest from reference TRBV28 and TRBJ2-2): DVKVTQSSRYLVKRTGEKVFLECVQDMDHENMFWYRQDPGLGLRLIYFSYDVKMKEKGDIPEGYSVSREKKERFSLILESASTNQTSMYLCASSPTRTDNTGELFFGEGSRLTVL.

This clonotype was seen a few times. The chain has TRBV28 and TRBJ2-1; D tentatively fits TRBD1 or TRBD2 (5 bases each). Trimming cost V 5 bases and J 10 bases, with 18 bases left between them. CDR1 is MDHEN, CDR2 SYDVKM, per germline. The CDR3 covers 14 residues. The CDR3 here is CASSRAPPEGEQFF. CDR3 coding DNA: TGTGCCAGCAGTCGGGCCCCGCCTGAGGGGGAGCAGTTCTTC.

In DNA form, the CDR3 reads TGCGCCAGCAAAAAGAACGAGGGACCTACCTACAATGAGCAGTTCTTC. It codes for CASKKNEGPTYNEQFF. The V and J genes are TRBV5-1 and TRBJ2-1; TRBD1 or TRBD2 may be the D gene (5 bases each). Germline loops: CDR1 SGHRS, CDR2 YFSETQ. The CDR3 loop spans 16 amino acids. With 6 bases removed from V and 2 bases from J, the gap between germline ends came to 18 bases.

This clonotype has more than one count but fewer than ten. The V and J genes are TRBV6-5 and TRBJ2-7; 8 bases line up with TRBD2. The trim removed 4 bases at V and 0 bases at J, leaving 5 bases unmatched. CDR3 length: 15 amino acids. Germline V gene lookup returns CDR1 MNHEY and CDR2 SVGAGI. CDR3 residues: CASSFWRGASYEQYF. CDR3 DNA sequence: TGTGCCAGCAGTTTCTGGCGGGGGGCCTCCTACGAGCAGTACTTC.

The chain employs TRBV6-1 and TRBJ2-3; 10 bases agree with TRBD2. This CDR3 region has 14 residues. V was clipped by 8 bases and J by 7 bases; unmatched bases: 9. CDR1 is MNHNS, CDR2 SASEGT, per germline. For the CDR3, the DNA is TGTGCCAGCTACCCTAGCGGGGGTGAACATACGCAGTATTTT. Its translation is CASYPSGGEHTQYF.